This is a list of T cell receptor beta chains from one sample in a study of blood T cell repertoires in COVID-19. The data were produced by immunoSEQ multiplex PCR, yet TCRdb's version contains in-frame clones alone and is incomplete. Here the sample spans over 200,000 clones, approximately 87% being singletons. Sequencing was done on a sample of peripheral blood. These receptors were collected from a woman in her forties or fifties with acute or convalescent COVID-19. Both conserved end residues are part of each CDR3. A clone size is listed for some rows: how often the clone was seen (once, few, many), or a class if it is expanded.

clone size	J gene	V gene	CDR3 protein
-	TRBJ1-1	TRBV28	CASKHRGNTEAFF
-	TRBJ1-2	TRBV4-2	CASSQEHRGYGYTF
-	TRBJ1-1	TRBV25-1	CASRAGTEAFF
-	TRBJ2-2	TRBV15	CATSRVGGLPLHTGELFF
-	TRBJ2-1	TRBV28	CASSLPRFNEQFF
-	TRBJ1-6	TRBV5-6	CASSLTGGSSPLHF
few	TRBJ2-7	TRBV7-7	CASSLGQGATYEQYF
-	TRBJ2-2	TRBV27	CASSWDRRLGGTGELFF
once	TRBJ2-5	TRBV3-1/TRBV3-2	CASSQAAGGETQYF
-	TRBJ2-7	TRBV5-1	CASSLAGEQYF
once	TRBJ2-3	TRBV7-6	CASSLTEGGRANTDTQYF
-	TRBJ2-7	TRBV28	CASSLQGRGEQYF
-	TRBJ1-4	TRBV4-2	CASSRDRQINEKLFF
once	TRBJ1-2	TRBV5-4	CASSWTGGGGYTF
-	TRBJ2-6	TRBV2	CASSRLARSGANVLTF
-	TRBJ2-1	TRBV12-3/TRBV12-4	CASTYTGGQFF
-	TRBJ2-2	TRBV27	CASSLSSAGGRGTGELFF
-	TRBJ2-1	TRBV7-3	CASRPSASGRVNEQFF
-	TRBJ2-4	TRBV27	CASSLSWVEPGKNIQYF
-	TRBJ1-6	TRBV3-1/TRBV3-2	CASSQAPSYNSPLHF
-	TRBJ1-5	TRBV6-5	CASSPRENSNQPQHF
-	TRBJ1-1	TRBV27	CASSSPSHLNTEAFF
-	TRBJ1-5	TRBV21-1	CASSALDRGHIGRNQPQHF
-	TRBJ2-1	TRBV29-1	CSAGGLAQNNEQFF
once	TRBJ2-7	TRBV7-3	CASSLGQLPTYEQYF
once	TRBJ2-1	TRBV7-9	CASSLGTSGSWQFF
-	TRBJ1-1	TRBV2	CASSVGGGGTEAFF
-	TRBJ2-3	TRBV27	CASTLTGLVSLADTQYF
once	TRBJ1-6	TRBV25-1	CASSNPGTGNSPLHF
many	TRBJ2-7	TRBV28	CASRTTVGRYEQYF
-	TRBJ1-4	TRBV3-1/TRBV3-2	CASSQDTGRVIGEKLFF
once	TRBJ1-5	TRBV6-2/TRBV6-3	CASSYSGQGHQPQHF
-	TRBJ2-7	TRBV5-1	CASSPIGPYEQYF
-	TRBJ2-5	TRBV27	CASSLGLQKTQYF
-	TRBJ2-7	TRBV25-1	CASSAGLAGGSEQYF
-	TRBJ2-2	TRBV5-4	CASSLVQGTGELFF
once	TRBJ2-3	TRBV7-9	CASSPAAGGMSTDTQYF
-	TRBJ2-3	TRBV7-3	CASSAGAADTQYF
-	TRBJ2-7	TRBV9	CASSPLGTRQYEQYF
-	TRBJ2-5	TRBV7-9	CASSPTSQRTGQQETQYF
-	TRBJ2-7	TRBV3-1/TRBV3-2	CASSQDPGSGRYEQYF
once	TRBJ2-1	TRBV6-5	CASSPGWRSYNEQFF